Presented here are 29 T cell receptor beta chains from one specimen sequenced in a study of cytomegalovirus exposure and HLA in healthy donors. Data came from immunoSEQ multiplex PCR; TCRdb stores just in-frame clones and leaves some out. The sample has 70,000 or so clones, roughly 92% seen once. Material: PBMCs. The receptors come from a woman aged 18 to 35 in good health and CMV-seropositive.

This sequence joins TRBV7-2 and TRBJ2-1; maybe TRBD2 (6 bases). Germline loops: CDR1 SGHTA, CDR2 FQGNSA. This CDR3 is built from 15 residues. V was shortened by 2 bases and J by 5 bases, with 13 bases between the two germline ends. This CDR3 reads CASSLTRGRNNEQFF. CDR3 nucleotide sequence: TGTGCCAGCAGCTTAACGCGGGGACGAAACAATGAGCAGTTCTTC.

The chain couples TRBV30 to TRBJ2-1, with 7 bases that match TRBD2. CDR1 GTSNPN and CDR2 SVGIG come from the germline V gene (reference sequence). Unmatched junction bases numbered 3, after V lost 5 bases and J lost 8 bases. The CDR3 sequence is 11 residues long. CDR3: CAWGRVDEQFF. CDR3 in DNA: TGTGCCTGGGGGAGGGTGGATGAGCAGTTCTTC.

CDR3 amino acids: CATLSLQGADNQPQHF. DNA of the CDR3: TGTGCCACCCTTTCCCTACAGGGGGCCGATAATCAGCCCCAGCATTTT. The V and J genes are TRBV19 and TRBJ1-5, with TRBD1 matching 9 bases. Per germline, CDR1 LNHDA and CDR2 SQIVND (reference sequence). The CDR3 covers 16 residues. Trimming at V came to 10 bases and at J to 4 bases, leaving 14 bases not matched to a gene.

The gene calls are TRBV27 and TRBJ2-2; possibly TRBD1 for D (5 bases). The CDR3 loop spans 16 amino acids. Germline assignment: CDR1 MNHEY and CDR2 SMNVEV (reference sequence). The V and J ends lost 5 bases and 1 base respectively, with 14 bases between them. This chain's CDR3 is CASSPLLTGNTGELFF. The DNA for the CDR3 is TGTGCCAGCAGTCCCCTCCTCACAGGGAACACCGGGGAGCTGTTTTTT.

The chain uses TRBV19 and TRBJ1-2; D remains ambiguous. The CDR3 loop spans 17 amino acids. The germline V gene has CDR1 LNHDA and CDR2 SQIVND (reference sequence). V was clipped by 4 bases and J by 0 bases, with 18 bases between them. The CDR3 here is CASSNSISLGANYGYTF. DNA of the CDR3: TGTGCCAGTAGTAACTCCATATCATTGGGAGCTAACTATGGCTACACCTTC.

This chain connects TRBV19 to TRBJ1-1, with D uncertain. The CDR3 contains 14 residues. V shed 3 bases and J shed 7 bases, with 15 bases lying between them. Per germline, CDR1 LNHDA and CDR2 SQIVND (reference sequence). The CDR3 reads CASSMWGGLGEAFF. For the CDR3, the DNA is TGTGCCAGTAGTATGTGGGGAGGGTTGGGTGAAGCTTTCTTT. Full variable domain (missing parts from reference TRBV19 and TRBJ1-1): DGGITQSPKYLFRKEGQNVTLSCEQNLNHDAMYWYRQDPGQGLRLIYYSQIVNDFQKGDIAEGYSVSREKKESFPLTVTSAQKNPTAFYLCASSMWGGLGEAFFGQGTRLTVV.

The chain uses TRBV5-1 and TRBJ2-2, with D possibly matching TRBD1 (5 bases). Germline CDR1 is SGHRS and CDR2 is YFSETQ. V lost 7 bases, J lost 2 bases, and 12 bases lay in between. The CDR3 consists of 14 residues. This CDR3 reads CASGIDRNTGELFF. In DNA, the CDR3 is TGCGCCAGCGGAATCGACAGAAACACCGGGGAGCTGTTTTTT.

The rearrangement links TRBV27 to TRBJ1-5; no definite D call. CDR1 MNHEY and CDR2 SMNVEV come from the germline V gene (reference sequence). The CDR3 length is 13 residues. Deletions cut 3 bases from V and 7 bases from J, with 10 bases between. DNA for the CDR3: TGTGCCAGCAGTTTCGCGGGTGACCAGCCCCAGCATTTT. Its protein is CASSFAGDQPQHF.

This clone was seen once. This chain connects TRBV2 to TRBJ1-5, with TRBD1 matching 8 bases. Germline lookup yields CDR1 SNHLY and CDR2 FYNNEI. Trimming took 3 bases from V and 2 from J; bases not matched to a gene: 3. The CDR3 is 15 residues long. The CDR3 loop reads CASSDRGPRNQPQHF. As DNA, the CDR3 is TGTGCCAGCAGTGACAGGGGGCCACGCAATCAGCCCCAGCATTTT.

This chain uses TRBV5-1 with TRBJ1-5, with D possibly TRBD1 on 6 matching bases. Trimming stripped 0 bases from V and 1 base from J, with 8 bases between. The CDR3 consists of 15 residues. CDR1 SGHRS and CDR2 YFSETQ come from the germline V gene. CDR3 in DNA: TGCGCCAGCAGCTTGGGGACAGCGAGCAATCAGCCCCAGCATTTT. Amino acids: CASSLGTASNQPQHF.

The chain couples TRBV6-5 to TRBJ2-2; D not resolved. The CDR3 is made up of 15 amino acids. Trimming took off 0 bases at V and 2 bases at J, with 7 bases between the two ends. Germline CDR1 is MNHEY and CDR2 is SVGAGI. The CDR3 bases are TGTGCCAGCAGTTACTCTCGCGGCAACACCGGGGAGCTGTTTTTT. The encoded protein is CASSYSRGNTGELFF.

V usage is TRBV10-2 and J usage is TRBJ2-2, with 8 bases lining up with TRBD1. Germline CDR1 is WSHSY and CDR2 is SAAADI. The CDR3 runs to 15 residues. V was pared by 7 bases and J by 1 base, with 5 bases of the junction left unmatched. The CDR3 is CASMAGGRNTGELFF. CDR3 in DNA: TGCGCCAGCATGGCAGGGGGCCGGAACACCGGGGAGCTGTTTTTT.

The chain couples TRBV15 to TRBJ1-2; TRBD1 might be the D (5 bases). The CDR3 sequence is 14 residues long. Looked up from germline, CDR1 is LNHNV and CDR2 is YYDKDF (reference sequence). Trimming left V 5 bases short and J 2 bases short, with 12 bases between. CDR3 bases: TGTGCCACCAGCGTAGTGGAGGGGAACTATGGCTACACCTTC. Translating it yields CATSVVEGNYGYTF.

This clone was seen once. This chain uses TRBV9 with TRBJ2-7; 11 nucleotides match TRBD2. Germline V gene sequence: CDR1 SGDLS, CDR2 YYNGEE. The junction had 2 bases not matched to a gene; V was cut back by 0 bases and J by 6 bases. This CDR3 is 14 amino acids long. As DNA, the CDR3 is TGTGCCAGCAGCGTAGGACTAGCGGGGAGCGAGCAGTACTTC. Translated, it gives CASSVGLAGSEQYF.

The genes are TRBV27 and TRBJ2-1, with 15 nucleotides matching TRBD2. Per germline, CDR1 MNHEY and CDR2 SMNVEV (reference sequence). The CDR3 runs to 19 residues. J gave up 0 bases and V 10 bases, and 13 bases lay outside the gene matches. The CDR3 region has the DNA TGTGCCACCCTTAGTAGGACTAGCGGGGGGGGCCGCTCCTACAATGAGCAGTTCTTC. Protein product: CATLSRTSGGGRSYNEQFF.

V gene TRBV30 combines with J gene TRBJ1-2; 10 positions agree with TRBD1. This CDR3 comprises 14 residues. The junction had 9 bases not matched to a gene; V was cut back by 3 bases and J by 8 bases. CDR1 and CDR2 from the germline V gene are GTSNPN and SVGIG (reference sequence). The CDR3 is CAWRFSGTGVGYTF. The DNA for the CDR3 is TGTGCCTGGAGATTCTCCGGGACAGGGGTCGGCTACACCTTC.

The chain employs TRBV6-4 and TRBJ1-1; TRBD1 is a possible D gene (5 bases). Germline-derived CDR1 and CDR2 are MRHNA and SNTAGT. Trimming left V 6 bases short and J 4 bases short, with 21 bases between. The CDR3 length is 16 residues. The CDR3 DNA reads TGTGCCAGCAGCCCTAATTTTTTCAGGGAACCCACTGAAGCTTTCTTT. Its protein is CASSPNFFREPTEAFF.

The rearrangement joins TRBV2 to TRBJ2-5; D is perhaps TRBD2 (5 bases). The CDR3 runs 13 residues. Trimming cost V 7 bases and J 12 bases, with 21 bases left between them. Germline loops: CDR1 SNHLY, CDR2 FYNNEI. CDR3 amino acids: CASKIDGLPGEYF. In DNA form, the CDR3 reads TGTGCCAGCAAAATTGACGGTCTCCCCGGGGAGTACTTC.

The rearrangement uses TRBV7-7 and TRBJ2-3; D gene ambiguous. Germline V lookup: CDR1 SSHAT, CDR2 FNYEAQ (reference sequence). Trimming took 5 bases from V and 5 from J, leaving 11 bases between them. This CDR3 comprises 13 residues. The CDR3 reads CASSASTGDTQYF. The CDR3 DNA sequence: TGTGCCAGCAGCGCCTCCACGGGAGATACGCAGTATTTT. Supplemented by reference TRBV7-7 and TRBJ2-3, the full variable domain reads GAGVSQSPRYKVTKRGQDVTLRCDPISSHATLYWYQQALGQGPEFLTYFNYEAQPDKSGLPSDRFSAERPEGSISTLTIQRTEQRDSAMYRCASSASTGDTQYFGPGTRLTVL.

CDR3 residues: CASSLIAGGTFHEQYF. In nucleotides, the CDR3 is TGTGCCAGCAGCTTAATAGCGGGAGGGACTTTTCACGAGCAGTACTTC. This chain connects TRBV11-1 to TRBJ2-7; TRBD2 agrees at 11 bases. Per germline, CDR1 SGHAT and CDR2 FQDESV (reference sequence). Unmatched junction bases numbered 8, after V lost 2 bases and J lost 5 bases. The CDR3 consists of 16 residues.

This clone came up once. The CDR3, as DNA: TGTGCCAGCAGCTTAATAGGACAGGGTCAAGAGACCCAGTACTTC. This codes for CASSLIGQGQETQYF. The chain links TRBV7-6 to TRBJ2-5, with TRBD1 identical over 8 bases. The CDR3 loop spans 15 amino acids. Trimming removed 2 bases from V and 2 bases from J; junction bases left unmatched: 4. The germline V gene has CDR1 SGHVS and CDR2 FNYEAQ.

The chain employs TRBV4-1 and TRBJ2-5; D possibly corresponds to TRBD1 (7 bases). The germline V gene has CDR1 MGHRA and CDR2 YSYEKL. V lost 5 bases and J lost 5, with 18 bases in between. This CDR3 is built from 15 residues. The CDR3 DNA reads as TGCGCCAGCAGCACCCGACAGGGAGGAGGGGAGACCCAGTACTTC. This encodes CASSTRQGGGETQYF.

The J gene is TRBJ1-1, the V gene TRBV19; TRBD1 might be the D (5 bases). Between the trimmed V and J ends, which lost 4 bases and 7 bases, there was a span of 10 bases. Germline V lookup: CDR1 LNHDA, CDR2 SQIVND (reference sequence). CDR3 length: 12 amino acids. The CDR3 region has the DNA TGTGCCAGTAGTAGGATTGACAGTGAAGCTTTCTTT. This translates into CASSRIDSEAFF.

This clone has a handful of counts. V is TRBV11-3 and J is TRBJ2-7; 11 bases match TRBD1. The CDR3 loop spans 16 amino acids. V dropped 0 bases and J dropped 3; count of bases not matched to a gene: 4. CDR1 and CDR2 (germline): SGHNT, YENEEA. CDR3 in amino acids: CASSLEKGQGDYEQYF. The CDR3 bases are TGTGCCAGCAGCTTAGAGAAGGGACAGGGGGACTACGAGCAGTACTTC.

The CDR3 bases are TGTGCCAGCAGCTTAGGTCGGGACTACGAGCAGTACTTC. Residues: CASSLGRDYEQYF. The V gene is TRBV7-2, the J gene TRBJ2-7; a weak D match, TRBD2 (5 bases). The CDR3 spans 13 residues. Germline values: CDR1 SGHTA, CDR2 FQGNSA. Trimming took 1 base from V and 3 from J, leaving 7 bases between them.

The chain joins TRBV19 to TRBJ2-7, with D possibly being TRBD2 (5 bases). The V gene's germline CDR1 is LNHDA and CDR2 SQIVND (reference sequence). Trimming cost V 7 bases and J 0 bases, with 13 bases left between them. The CDR3 loop spans 14 amino acids. CDR3 residues: CASNPSGTSYEQYF. The CDR3 nucleotides are TGTGCCAGTAACCCATCGGGAACCTCCTACGAGCAGTACTTC. Using reference TRBV19 and TRBJ2-7 for the parts outside the CDR3, the full variable domain is DGGITQSPKYLFRKEGQNVTLSCEQNLNHDAMYWYRQDPGQGLRLIYYSQIVNDFQKGDIAEGYSVSREKKESFPLTVTSAQKNPTAFYLCASNPSGTSYEQYFGPGTRLTVT.

J is TRBJ1-2 and V is TRBV7-2; D unresolved. The germline gives CDR1 SGHTA, CDR2 FQGNSA. The CDR3 length is 15 residues. V shed 1 base and J shed 0 bases, with 9 bases lying between them. CDR3 nucleotides: TGTGCCAGCAGCTTAGAATCAGACTCTAACTATGGCTACACCTTC. Residues: CASSLESDSNYGYTF.

This chain uses TRBV4-1 with TRBJ2-5; TRBD2 matches 8 bases. J gave up 1 base and V 1 base, and 5 bases lay outside the gene matches. Germline CDR1 is MGHRA and CDR2 is YSYEKL. CDR3 size: 16 residues. Here the CDR3 DNA reads TGCGCCAGCAGCCAAGGGGGCGGGGGGACCCAAGAGACCCAGTACTTC. Residues: CASSQGGGGTQETQYF.

The gene calls are TRBV5-1 and TRBJ1-2, with TRBD1 as a possible D gene (6 bases). With 5 bases removed from V and 8 bases from J, the gap between germline ends came to 16 bases. The CDR3 length is 13 residues. The germline CDR1 and CDR2 sequences are SGHRS and YFSETQ. The CDR3 loop is CASRGNRDGGYTF. In DNA form, the CDR3 reads TGCGCCAGCAGGGGGAACAGGGACGGAGGCTACACCTTC.